This is a list of T cell receptor beta chains from one sample in a study of T-cell reconstitution after alpha-beta-depleted transplantation in children. TCRdb re-called the PCR reads with MiXCR, one entry per CDR3 protein. The sample yields 490,000 or so distinct CDR3 sequences, around 12% seen once. The material sequenced was PBMCs from the stem cell graft donor, taken from the stem cell graft. The receptors come from a human donor who donated a stem cell graft to a child with combined immunodeficiency. The conserved cysteine and the conserved F or W are not part of the CDR3 here. Each record gives: J gene, V gene, CDR3 length, D gene, clone size, CDR3 protein. A D gene is named only where the DNA matches it firmly. Rows may omit the clone size; those that give it use once, few, many or a size class.

TRBJ2-3 TRBV27 13 - many ASSLGPLGTDTQY
TRBJ2-1 TRBV7-8 11 - - ASSPSRSNEQF
TRBJ1-2 TRBV12-3/TRBV12-4 10 - few ASSFEDYGYT
TRBJ1-1 TRBV18 12 - few ASSSAQMSTEAF
TRBJ2-7 TRBV9 14 TRBD2 few ASSRLGLAGAYEQY
TRBJ2-6 TRBV25-1 15 - many ASSGQSPLSGANVLT
TRBJ2-3 TRBV9 15 TRBD1 many ASSQENRGPSTDTQY
TRBJ2-2 TRBV7-9 12 - many ASSLPSLAGELF
TRBJ2-2 TRBV12-3/TRBV12-4 13 - many ASSFPTGNTGELF
TRBJ2-1 TRBV6-1 12 TRBD2 many ASHRASGANEQF
TRBJ2-5 TRBV27 11 TRBD1 - ATRTGAQETQY
TRBJ1-5 TRBV30 12 - - AWSVQRNGQPQH
TRBJ2-3 TRBV2 13 - - ASRFGGVSTDTQY
TRBJ2-1 TRBV12-3/TRBV12-4 12 - many ASSFQDSYNEQF